The text below deals with one TCR beta chain. Its antigen is currently unknown. This CDR3 comprises 18 residues. V was clipped by 2 bases and J by 5 bases, with 23 bases between them. Germline CDR1 is LGHNA and CDR2 is YNFKEQ. The second PCR ran roughly 7 to 12 cycles with a sample-barcoded 5' primer and J-beta primers. TCRdb ran MiXCR on the 5' RACE reads and lists one entry per CDR3 protein. The data hold approximately 850,000 distinct CDR3 sequences, with 58% observed a single time. The data are from a study of blood T cells in healthy people across ages. Study-level results: While age rose, TCR beta diversity per million T cells dropped in a roughly linear way.

Peripheral blood from each donor was collected in a volume of roughly 9.8 milliliters. The receptor was isolated from a man aged 30 to 45 in good health. The chain links TRBV4-2 to TRBJ2-3, with D possibly being TRBD1 (5 bases). The sequencing sample was made of blood. The CDR3, as DNA: TGTGCCAGCAGCCAACCCCCTTGGGGCTCCACGGTGGTAGATACGCAGTATTTT. It codes for CASSQPPWGSTVVDTQYF.